This entry is about one T cell receptor beta chain. This entry comes from a study of blood T cell repertoires in COVID-19. Study context: Material from acute and convalescent COVID-19 was sourced from the United States, Italy and Spain.

Participant-given clinical history determined each cohort assignment. Source study methods: Amplifying reference gene primers gave estimates of nucleated cell counts. Sequenced by immunoSEQ multiplex PCR; TCRdb stores in-frame clones only, minus some. V, J and clone size reflect that table, while D and trimming were determined from the DNA. The sample holds 300,000 to 350,000 clones, approximately 90% seen once. The CDR3 extends over 14 amino acids. Trimming cost V 5 bases and J 0 bases, with 10 bases left between them. Germline assignment: CDR1 MNHEY and CDR2 SMNVEV (reference sequence). Sequenced sample: PBMCs or T cells enriched from blood (not recorded which). The TCR sequence derives from a woman aged 18-29 years who had recovered from COVID-19. The J gene is TRBJ1-1, the V gene TRBV27; maybe TRBD1 (5 bases). The CDR3 is CASSPDTLNTEAFF. The CDR3 DNA reads as TGTGCCAGCAGTCCGGACACCTTGAACACTGAAGCTTTCTTT.